The 15 T cell receptor beta chains in this list originate from one sample, sequenced in a study of shared T cell receptors in the human thymus. Some clones are missing from TCRdb's copy, which holds only in-frame ones; the method was immunoSEQ multiplex PCR. This sample has about 380,000 clones, with approximately 95% found just once. Sequences were obtained from thymocytes. The origin of the receptors is a human donor.

This chain links TRBV7-2 with TRBJ1-5; D ambiguous. The CDR3 has 13 residues. CDR1 and CDR2 from the germline V gene are SGHTA and FQGNSA. V was shortened by 3 bases and J by 2 bases, with 5 bases between the two germline ends. This chain's CDR3 is CASSFAGNQPQHF. For the CDR3, the DNA is TGTGCCAGCAGCTTCGCAGGCAATCAGCCCCAGCATTTT.

The chain links TRBV7-2 to TRBJ1-1, with D perhaps TRBD1 (6 bases). Per germline, CDR1 SGHTA and CDR2 FQGNSA. This CDR3 has 17 residues. V lost 1 base, J lost 0 bases, and 15 bases lay in between. The CDR3 here is CASSLGGALIMNTEAFF. CDR3 bases: TGTGCCAGCAGCTTAGGGGGGGCGTTAATCATGAACACTGAAGCTTTCTTT. The full variable domain, rest sourced from reference TRBV7-2 and TRBJ1-1, is GAGVSQSPSNKVTEKGKDVELRCDPISGHTALYWYRQSLGQGLEFLIYFQGNSAPDKSGLPSDRFSAERTGGSVSTLTIQRTQQEDSAVYLCASSLGGALIMNTEAFFGQGTRLTVV.

The chain joins TRBV7-3 to TRBJ2-3; 8 positions agree with TRBD2. With V trimmed by 3 bases and J by 4 bases, 6 bases remained unmatched. CDR3 length equals 15 residues. The germline V gene encodes CDR1 SGHTA and CDR2 FQGTGA. The CDR3 sequence: CASSFAGGTSDTQYF. The CDR3 DNA is TGTGCCAGCAGCTTTGCGGGAGGCACATCAGATACGCAGTATTTT.

The CDR3 reads CASSPPKGEREYEQYF. The CDR3 DNA sequence: TGTGCCAGCTCACCTCCGAAAGGCGAGCGGGAGTACGAGCAGTACTTC. The chain recombines TRBV18 with TRBJ2-7, with 8 nucleotides matching TRBD2. Trimming removed 3 bases from V and 4 bases from J; junction bases left unmatched: 11. The length of the CDR3 is 16 residues. Germline V gene data show CDR1 as KGHSH and CDR2 as LQKENI.

The gene calls are TRBV5-6 and TRBJ2-7; D is unresolved. V was shortened by 2 bases and J by 2 bases, with 11 bases between the two germline ends. The germline V gene has CDR1 SGHDT and CDR2 YYEEEE. CDR3 size: 14 residues. The CDR3 spells CASSLSPRTYEQYF. CDR3 nucleotide sequence: TGTGCCAGCAGCTTATCTCCCAGGACCTACGAGCAGTACTTC.

V and J are TRBV11-2 and TRBJ2-3, with 7 bases matching TRBD2. Germline V gene data show CDR1 as SGHAT and CDR2 as FQNNGV. J was trimmed by 0 bases and V by 7 bases; bases with no gene match: 7. The CDR3 is 15 residues long. The CDR3 sequence is CASTKPTSSTDTQYF. The DNA of the CDR3 is TGTGCCAGCACCAAACCGACTAGCAGCACAGATACGCAGTATTTT.

This clone appeared a single time. The rearrangement uses TRBV9 and TRBJ1-1; 8 bases line up with TRBD1. V was pared by 2 bases and J by 11 bases, with 17 bases of the junction left unmatched. CDR3 length equals 16 residues. CDR1 SGDLS and CDR2 YYNGEE come from the germline V gene. This CDR3 is CASSVVAGTGELRAFF. The CDR3, as DNA: TGTGCCAGCAGCGTCGTCGCCGGGACAGGAGAATTAAGGGCTTTCTTT.

This chain links TRBV21-1 with TRBJ2-4; TRBD2, as called in the table, went unchecked against the DNA. TRBV21-1 is marked as a pseudogene. The CDR3 covers 15 residues. The chain's CDR3 is CASSKSALAKNIQYF. The CDR3, as DNA: TGTGCCAGCAGCAAAAGTGCGCTGGCCAAAAACATTCAGTACTTC.

The V gene is TRBV4-3, the J gene TRBJ2-2, with unresolved D. Per germline, CDR1 LGHNA and CDR2 YSLEER. The CDR3 has 17 amino acids. Trimming stripped 6 bases from V and 0 bases from J, with 17 bases between. The CDR3 sequence: CASSPGIAGPNTGELFF. Written as DNA, the CDR3 is TGCGCCAGCAGTCCGGGTATCGCAGGACCGAACACCGGGGAGCTGTTTTTT.

The chain recombines TRBV10-3 with TRBJ2-1, with D perhaps given as TRBD1 or TRBD2 (8 bases each). Trimming left V 11 bases short and J 7 bases short, with 18 bases between. Germline lookup yields CDR1 ENHRY and CDR2 SYGVKD. The CDR3 covers 13 residues. The CDR3 protein is CASQGASGNEQFF. In nucleotides, the CDR3 is TGTGCCTCCCAGGGGGCTAGCGGGAATGAGCAGTTCTTC.

The CDR3 is CASSLGGLTTNEQFF. CDR3 in DNA: TGTGCCAGCAGCTTAGGGGGACTAACGACAAATGAGCAGTTCTTC. V and J are TRBV11-3 and TRBJ2-1, with TRBD2 matching 7 bases. The CDR3 sequence is 15 residues long. Looked up from germline, CDR1 is SGHNT and CDR2 is YENEEA. V trimming: 1 base; J trimming: 7 bases; junction bases outside the gene matches: 7.

This chain uses TRBV28 with TRBJ1-2; weak D call: TRBD1 (5 bases). Germline V gene data show CDR1 as MDHEN and CDR2 as SYDVKM. There are 15 residues in the CDR3. V shed 4 bases and J shed 3 bases, with 15 bases lying between them. DNA for the CDR3: TGTGCCAGCAGTTCCGAGGGGAGTGGGCACTATGGCTACACCTTC. Amino acid sequence: CASSSEGSGHYGYTF.

This rearrangement joins TRBV25-1 to TRBJ1-2; 11 bases line up with TRBD1. V trimming: 2 bases; J trimming: 0 bases; junction bases outside the gene matches: 8. Germline CDR1 is MGHDK and CDR2 is SYGVNS. The CDR3 totals 18 residues. This chain's CDR3 is CASSEGGTGGRSNYGYTF. The CDR3 nucleotides are TGTGCCAGCAGTGAAGGAGGGACAGGGGGAAGATCTAACTATGGCTACACCTTC.

V gene TRBV7-6 combines with J gene TRBJ2-5; 7 bases line up with TRBD1. This CDR3 is built from 14 residues. The V and J ends lost 2 bases and 3 bases, in that order; junction bases with no gene match: 3. The germline V gene has CDR1 SGHVS and CDR2 FNYEAQ. The CDR3 region has the DNA TGTGCCAGCAGCTTAAAGGGGGCCGAAGAGACCCAGTACTTC. It specifies CASSLKGAEETQYF.

This chain joins TRBV28 and TRBJ2-5; tentative D call: TRBD1 (6 bases). The CDR3 runs to 13 residues. Per germline, CDR1 MDHEN and CDR2 SYDVKM. V lost 5 bases and J lost 5, with 12 bases in between. CDR3 nucleotides: TGTGCCAGCAGTCGTTCAAGGGGGGAGACCCAGTACTTC. This encodes CASSRSRGETQYF.